A single sample gave rise to the 27 T cell receptor beta chains below, sequenced in a study of blood T cell repertoires in COVID-19. The table came from immunoSEQ multiplex PCR; TCRdb's copy has only in-frame clones and leaves some out. The data hold 130,000 to 150,000 clones, with roughly 90% observed a single time. Sequencing was carried out using PBMCs or T cells enriched from blood (not recorded which). Receptors were obtained from a woman in her 30s with acute COVID-19.

This clone came up once. The V gene is TRBV28, the J gene TRBJ1-5; 8 positions agree with TRBD1. This CDR3 spans 15 amino acids. The germline CDR1 and CDR2 sequences are MDHEN and SYDVKM. After removal of 3 bases from V and 6 bases from J, the junction contained 7 bases not matched to a gene. The CDR3 DNA sequence: TGTGCCAGCAGTTTTGAGACAGGGGTCTCTCAGCCCCAGCATTTT. The encoded protein is CASSFETGVSQPQHF.

A single count supports this clone. This chain links TRBV7-3 with TRBJ2-1; 8 bases agree with TRBD2. Germline-derived CDR1 and CDR2 are SGHTA and FQGTGA. The length of the CDR3 is 15 residues. J was trimmed by 0 bases and V by 5 bases; bases with no gene match: 3. CDR3 nucleotides: TGTGCCAGCAGCGCCGGGACTAGCTCCTACAATGAGCAGTTCTTC. Protein: CASSAGTSSYNEQFF.

In its sample, this clone ranks as large. This chain links TRBV25-1 with TRBJ2-2; a weak D match, TRBD2 (5 bases). Trimming took 2 bases from V and 0 from J, leaving 13 bases between them. The CDR3 runs 17 residues. CDR1 MGHDK and CDR2 SYGVNS come from the germline V gene. The CDR3 sequence: CASSEPPRGTNTGELFF. The CDR3 DNA is TGTGCCAGCAGTGAACCCCCACGGGGAACGAACACCGGGGAGCTGTTTTTT.

The chain has TRBV2 and TRBJ2-5; 13 nucleotides line up with TRBD2. This CDR3 contains 16 residues. Trimming removed 8 bases from V and 7 bases from J; junction bases left unmatched: 13. In germline, CDR1 is SNHLY, CDR2 FYNNEI. In DNA form, the CDR3 reads TGTGCCAGCGTCGGGACTAGCGGGGCCGCCGGGGGGACCCAGTACTTC. Amino acid sequence: CASVGTSGAAGGTQYF.

The chain uses TRBV30 and TRBJ2-7; weak D call: TRBD1 (5 bases). This CDR3 region has 13 residues. The germline V gene has CDR1 GTSNPN and CDR2 SVGIG (reference sequence). Trimming cost V 1 base and J 5 bases, with 12 bases left between them. CDR3 in amino acids: CAWSARVGDEQYF. CDR3 coding DNA: TGTGCCTGGAGTGCCAGGGTAGGCGACGAGCAGTACTTC.

This clone was seen just once. The chain carries TRBV28 and TRBJ1-5; 10 bases line up with TRBD1. Germline CDR1 MDHEN, CDR2 SYDVKM. This CDR3 is built from 14 residues. Losses at the gene ends were 4 bases for V and 9 bases for J; bases not matched to a gene: 6. In nucleotides, the CDR3 is TGTGCCAGCAGTTCGGGACAGGGGATATCGCCCCAGCATTTT. Translation: CASSSGQGISPQHF.

A few counts support this clone. The rearrangement uses TRBV19 and TRBJ2-6; possible D gene TRBD1, 6 bases. V lost 7 bases to trimming and J lost 0 bases, with 16 bases between them. Germline loops: CDR1 LNHDA, CDR2 SQIVND (reference sequence). This CDR3 is built from 17 residues. The CDR3 is CASNRGDRSSGANVLTF. The CDR3, as DNA: TGTGCCAGTAATAGGGGCGACAGGTCCTCTGGGGCCAACGTCCTGACTTTC.

The chain uses TRBV18 and TRBJ2-7; 7 bases match TRBD1. J was trimmed by 1 base and V by 3 bases; bases with no gene match: 3. Germline CDR1 is KGHSH and CDR2 is LQKENI. This CDR3 has 14 residues. The chain's CDR3 is CASSPETGSYEQYF. CDR3 DNA: TGTGCCAGCTCACCCGAGACAGGGTCCTACGAGCAGTACTTC.

The V call is TRBV27, the J call TRBJ1-6; maybe TRBD1 (6 bases). Per the germline V gene, CDR1 is MNHEY and CDR2 is SMNVEV (reference sequence). The CDR3 covers 15 residues. With 5 bases removed from V and 2 bases from J, the gap between germline ends came to 10 bases. CDR3 in amino acids: CASSPRQAYNSPLHF. In nucleotides, the CDR3 is TGTGCCAGCAGTCCACGACAGGCCTATAATTCACCCCTCCACTTT.

The chain uses TRBV7-2 and TRBJ2-5, with D perhaps TRBD2 (6 bases). Germline V lookup: CDR1 SGHTA, CDR2 FQGNSA. The CDR3 runs to 15 residues. Between the trimmed V and J ends, which lost 2 bases and 0 bases, there was a span of 10 bases. CDR3 coding DNA: TGTGCCAGCAGCTTAAGTCCGGGGGACCAAGAGACCCAGTACTTC. Protein product: CASSLSPGDQETQYF.

V gene TRBV28 combines with J gene TRBJ2-1; 8 positions agree with TRBD2. The CDR3 has 16 residues. Germline V lookup: CDR1 MDHEN, CDR2 SYDVKM. Unmatched junction bases numbered 13, after V lost 5 bases and J lost 7 bases. This CDR3 reads CASSLSSGTRWNEQFF. The DNA of the CDR3 is TGTGCCAGCAGTCTGTCCTCCGGGACTAGATGGAATGAGCAGTTCTTC.

The chain joins TRBV30 to TRBJ1-1; no firm D call. CDR1 is GTSNPN and CDR2 is SVGIG in the germline V gene (reference sequence). The CDR3 length is 12 residues. V lost 2 bases and J 0 bases, leaving 4 bases between the germline ends. The CDR3 reads CAWSTVNTEAFF. DNA of the CDR3: TGTGCCTGGAGTACAGTGAACACTGAAGCTTTCTTT.

The genes are TRBV12-3 or TRBV12-4 and TRBJ1-3; no clear D gene. The CDR3 length is 13 residues. V lost 3 bases, J lost 1 base, and 4 bases lay in between. CDR3 residues: CASSFNSGNTIYF. In DNA form, the CDR3 reads TGTGCCAGCAGTTTTAATTCTGGAAACACCATATATTTT.

This rearrangement joins TRBV28 to TRBJ1-5; 8 bases fit TRBD1. The CDR3 runs to 14 residues. The ends lost 6 bases at V and 9 bases at J; junction bases unmatched: 10. CDR1 is MDHEN, CDR2 SYDVKM, per germline. DNA of the CDR3: TGTGCCAGCAGGTCGGACAGGGCAGTAAGGCCCCAGCATTTT. Translating it yields CASRSDRAVRPQHF.

V usage is TRBV28 and J usage is TRBJ1-6; TRBD1 is a possible D gene (6 bases). V lost 5 bases and J lost 6, with 11 bases in between. CDR3 length equals 14 residues. CDR1 is MDHEN and CDR2 is SYDVKM in the germline V gene. The CDR3 DNA reads as TGTGCCAGCAGTCGACAGGTTATTAATTCACCCCTCCACTTT. It translates to CASSRQVINSPLHF.

The chain is built from TRBV7-2 and TRBJ1-2, with TRBD1 as a possible D gene (5 bases). Germline V gene sequence: CDR1 SGHTA, CDR2 FQGNSA. V lost 1 base, J lost 8 bases, and 20 bases lay in between. The CDR3 consists of 16 residues. The CDR3 region has the DNA TGTGCCAGCAGCTTAGTTTTTTTAGTTTCGGGGGACGGCTACACCTTC. Its translation: CASSLVFLVSGDGYTF.

This clone appeared a few times. The conserved closing phenylalanine or tryptophan is absent in this CDR3, likely reflecting a read error. The DNA is omitted, as the CDR3 cannot be located on it reliably, and the CDR3 follows TCRdb's listing. J is TRBJ1-2 and V is TRBV28. Germline V gene lookup returns CDR1 MDHEN and CDR2 SYDVKM. Including both end residues, the CDR3 is 11 amino acids long. The CDR3 is CASSLRGGGNS.

This sequence joins TRBV29-1 and TRBJ2-1; tentatively, D is TRBD1 (6 bases). The germline gives CDR1 SQVTM, CDR2 ANQGSEA. V was shortened by 0 bases and J by 6 bases, with 27 bases between the two germline ends. There are 19 residues in the CDR3. In nucleotides, the CDR3 is TGCAGCGTTGAAGACGGACAGTGGCATACCGAAGGCATGAGCAATGAGCAGTTCTTC. Amino acids: CSVEDGQWHTEGMSNEQFF.

This clone was detected once. The chain has TRBV27 and TRBJ1-1; TRBD1 might be the D (6 bases). This CDR3 is built from 14 residues. V was pared by 0 bases and J by 7 bases, with 12 bases between. Germline CDR1 reads MNHEY; CDR2 reads SMNVEV (reference sequence). CDR3 coding DNA: TGTGCCAGCAGTTTATCGGGGGCGCGTGGTGAAGCTTTCTTT. Translation gives CASSLSGARGEAFF.

The chain carries TRBV7-2 and TRBJ2-5, with 7 bases that match TRBD1. CDR3 length: 14 amino acids. Looked up from germline, CDR1 is SGHTA and CDR2 is FQGNSA. J lost 2 bases, V lost 5 bases, and 5 bases had no gene match. The CDR3 sequence: CASSPPGGQETQYF. The CDR3 DNA reads as TGTGCCAGCAGCCCCCCAGGGGGACAAGAGACCCAGTACTTC.

The V gene is TRBV4-1, the J gene TRBJ1-4; tentatively, D is TRBD1 (5 bases). The germline V gene encodes CDR1 MGHRA and CDR2 YSYEKL. This CDR3 has 15 amino acids. V was shortened by 4 bases and J by 2 bases, with 11 bases between the two germline ends. The chain's CDR3 is CASSRGGSTNEKLFF. As DNA, the CDR3 is TGCGCCAGCAGCCGGGGGGGGTCGACTAATGAAAAACTGTTTTTT.

The V and J genes are TRBV7-6 and TRBJ2-1; no clear D gene. The CDR3 is made up of 13 amino acids. The germline gives CDR1 SGHVS, CDR2 FNYEAQ. Trimming removed 5 bases at V and 10 bases at J, with 15 bases between. The CDR3 loop reads CASSTPALGEQFF. Here the CDR3 DNA reads TGTGCCAGCAGCACCCCCGCCTTGGGCGAGCAGTTCTTC.

The chain recombines TRBV5-1 with TRBJ2-3; 11 bases fit TRBD2. Trimming removed 4 bases from V and 5 bases from J; junction bases left unmatched: 3. This CDR3 contains 14 residues. Germline loops: CDR1 SGHRS, CDR2 YFSETQ. The CDR3 bases are TGCGCCAGCAGCATTGGACTAGCGGGAGATACGCAGTATTTT. It codes for CASSIGLAGDTQYF. The full variable domain, its missing parts supplied by reference TRBV5-1 and TRBJ2-3, is KAGVTQTPRYLIKTRGQQVTLSCSPISGHRSVSWYQQTPGQGLQFLFEYFSETQRNKGNFPGRFSGRQFSNSRSEMNVSTLELGDSALYLCASSIGLAGDTQYFGPGTRLTVL.

This clone was picked up one time. The chain employs TRBV28 and TRBJ1-2; a possible D gene is TRBD1 (5 bases). V lost 1 base to trimming and J lost 4 bases, with 7 bases between them. This CDR3 has 13 amino acids. Germline-derived CDR1 and CDR2 are MDHEN and SYDVKM. CDR3 in amino acids: CASSLFQGYGYTF. The CDR3 DNA reads TGTGCCAGCAGTTTATTCCAGGGCTATGGCTACACCTTC.

The V call is TRBV7-8, the J call TRBJ2-3, with TRBD1 matching 8 bases. The CDR3 runs 16 residues. From germline, CDR1 is SGHVS and CDR2 FQNEAQ. The J segment lost 1 base and the V segment lost 1 base, leaving 4 bases of the junction unmatched. CDR3 DNA: TGTGCCAGCAGCTTAGAGTCGGGACAGGGCACAGATACGCAGTATTTT. It translates to CASSLESGQGTDTQYF.

The chain employs TRBV18 and TRBJ2-7; D might be TRBD2 (5 bases). The CDR3 is made up of 17 amino acids. From germline, CDR1 is KGHSH and CDR2 LQKENI. Trimming took off 0 bases at V and 0 bases at J, with 15 bases between the two ends. CDR3 in DNA: TGTGCCAGCTCACCACCGGCTTCCAGCGGAGGCTCCTACGAGCAGTACTTC. It specifies CASSPPASSGGSYEQYF.

Note on this clone: Germline and junction disagree at one end, which may indicate a read error. The CDR3 protein is CASSTGGVETQYF. The CDR3, as DNA: TGTGCCAGCAGTACAGGGGGCGTAGAGACCCAGTACTTC. The chain combines TRBV10-3 with TRBJ2-5; TRBD1 agrees at 9 bases. Per germline, CDR1 ENHRY and CDR2 SYGVKD. CDR3 size: 13 residues.